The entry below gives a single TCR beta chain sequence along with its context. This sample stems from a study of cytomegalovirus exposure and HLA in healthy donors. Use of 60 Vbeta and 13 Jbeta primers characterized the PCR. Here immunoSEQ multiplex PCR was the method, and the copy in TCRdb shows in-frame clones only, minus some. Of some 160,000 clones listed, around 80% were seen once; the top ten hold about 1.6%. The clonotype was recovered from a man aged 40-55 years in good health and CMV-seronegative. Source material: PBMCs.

As DNA, the CDR3 is TGCAGCGTTGACACTACCGCTAGCGAGCAGTACTTC. This translates into CSVDTTASEQYF. The chain combines TRBV29-1 with TRBJ2-7; D remains unclear. The germline V gene encodes CDR1 SQVTM and CDR2 ANQGSEA. This CDR3 is 12 amino acids long. Trimming took off 3 bases at V and 6 bases at J, with 12 bases between the two ends.